This T cell receptor (beta chain) was found in a study of T cells in Graves' hyperthyroidism and ophthalmopathy. The investigators amplified TCR beta CDR3 regions from RNA transcripts. The HTBI primer set served for first-round RT-PCR of the TCR CDR3. TCRdb re-called the multiplex PCR reads through MiXCR, storing one row per CDR3 protein. Seen here are under 650,000 distinct CDR3 sequences, about a sixth observed once, and the top ten hold less than 4.5%. The CDR3 runs to 12 residues. Germline values: CDR1 MDHEN, CDR2 SYDVKM. Trimming pared 5 bases from V and 4 bases from J, leaving 7 bases between. This clonotype showed up many times.

This TCR was sampled from a woman aged 25-40 years with Graves' hyperthyroidism. The sample taken for sequencing was blood. The J gene is TRBJ2-3, the V gene TRBV28, with D unclear. In nucleotides, the CDR3 is TGTGCCAGCAGTGGACGATCAGATACGCAGTATTTT. Translation: CASSGRSDTQYF.